The sample holds a few counts of the clone carrying this T cell receptor beta chain. The CDR3 spans 15 residues. Trimming at V came to 6 bases and at J to 3 bases, leaving 3 bases not matched to a gene. Germline CDR1 reads MNHEY; CDR2 reads SVGAGI. The method was immunoSEQ multiplex PCR; TCRdb's version includes in-frame clones alone and lacks a portion of them. The table lists around 210,000 clones, roughly 85% of them singletons. These data come from a study of blood T cell repertoires in COVID-19. Seattle enrolled patients during active infection and tracked them longitudinally. Sequencing was performed on peripheral blood. The chain combines TRBV6-5 with TRBJ2-2, with 11 positions matching TRBD2. This sequence was found in a man aged 50 to 59 with COVID-19, enrolled during active disease. The CDR3 sequence is CASRGTSGYTGELFF. CDR3 nucleotides: TGTGCCAGCAGGGGGACTAGCGGATACACCGGGGAGCTGTTTTTT.